Given below is one T cell receptor (beta chain) in context. This clone's antigen is unknown. No clone much larger than this one lies a single base away; base qualities are absent. These data belong to a study of beta chain features in type 1 diabetes listed by TCRdb under 2018. Regarding the complete study: No differences in mean age, gender distribution, total cell number or subset yield were found between patients and healthy donors. Across all samples, around 99 million sorted cells were examined, and cell number per subset correlated strongly with RNA yield. The study compared TCRB repertoires of sorted circulating CD4+ T cell subsets between recently diagnosed type 1 diabetes patients and matched healthy donors. Regulatory and stem cell-like memory subsets were obtained from only 8 patients and about eight healthy donors, while naive and central memory subsets were obtained from all 30 or so donors.

The entire isolated RNA was reverse transcribed using the High Capacity cDNA Reverse Transcription Kit, and thus expressed TCRB transcripts were sequenced. Deep immunoSEQ sequencing was applied to naive, central memory and regulatory T cell samples, giving an average of about 3.7 million total reads per sample. After sorted cells were lysed in RLT buffer, RNA was extracted with DNase-treated RNeasy Micro or Mini kits, with the choice depending on cell number. Each cell subset was processed on its own to prevent cross-contamination, while patient and healthy donor samples were processed together. The immunoSEQ multiplex PCR was used to amplify TCRB sequences from cDNA, generating 87-bp fragments that spanned the CDR3 region. The amplicons were sequenced using the Illumina HiSeq platform. The study's processing was this. Synthetic template baselines were used to correct PCR bias computationally, reads within Hamming distance 2 were collapsed together, and singletons that could not be merged were discarded. Reads were aligned to IMGT to assign V, D and J genes, CDR3 length, and insertions or deletions at six rearrangement sites. Clonotype counts were normalized to sorted cell number within each subset before computing true diversity and Gini coefficients with the tcR R package. The overlap coefficient, calculated on TCRB nucleotide sequences, was used to quantify repertoire sharing. TCRdb carries this immuneACCESS record with in-frame sequences only. Its versions omit some clonotypes, under half of them owing to an unresolved V gene in the studies checked, with the rest unexplained. That table furnishes V, J and clone size, whereas the DNA furnished D and trimming. The sample records almost 350,000 clones, less than 10% of which are singletons. The biggest ten clones account for around 0.44% of the sample.

Results and caveats for the whole study, not just this receptor: Fewer insertions and more nucleotide deletions at VDJ recombination sites were observed in patients with type 1 diabetes, implying thymic rearrangement abnormalities. In all four CD4+ subsets, TCRB CDR3 length was moderately but significantly shorter in type 1 diabetes patients. Naive, central memory and regulatory TCRB repertoires appeared to be more alike among patients than among healthy donors. PCR might favor shorter templates, but patient and control samples were amplified and corrected together, so any skew would affect both groups equally. Because the HLA sub-analyses included only small numbers of individuals, any influence of HLA type on TCRB rearrangement was left unresolved. Because cDNA was sequenced instead of genomic DNA, activated cells with high expression could be over-represented, although the groups did not differ in activation or CD3 levels.

Inclusive of the bounding cysteine and phenylalanine, the CDR3 is 15 residues long. Just the 45-base CDR3 DNA is kept, in frame starting at base 1. V trim: 4 bases; J trim: 4 bases; unmatched bases: 7. From the germline V gene, CDR1 is SGHTA and CDR2 is FQGNSA. Each donor gave one peripheral blood draw, around 100 mL on average, collected into heparinised tubes. A BD FACSAria II was used to sort naive, central memory, regulatory and stem cell-like memory CD4+ T cells with a panel that included CD45RO, CCR7, CD25, CD127, CD95 and CD27. Purity was above 95% for every sorted population. PBMCs were isolated immediately by Lymphoprep density gradient centrifugation and stained directly without culture. So that batch effects would be minimized, each experiment stained and sorted samples in pairs, pairing one healthy donor with one patient.

The sequence derives from a woman aged 18-35 years in good health. Sequencing input: central memory CD4+ T cells from blood. The rearrangement joined TRBV7-2 to TRBJ2-5; 9 central bases correspond to TRBD1. The CDR3 reads as follows: CASSSNTGGRETQYF. The DNA sequence is TGTGCCAGCAGCTCCAACACAGGGGGCAGAGAGACCCAGTACTTC. Supplemented by the reference TRBV7-2 and TRBJ2-5 proteins around the CDR3, the complete variable domain is GAGVSQSPSNKVTEKGKDVELRCDPISGHTALYWYRQSLGQGLEFLIYFQGNSAPDKSGLPSDRFSAERTGGSVSTLTIQRTQQEDSAVYLCASSSNTGGRETQYFGPGTRLLVL.